This T cell receptor (beta chain) was retrieved from a study of blood T cell repertoires in COVID-19. Study-wide background: Researchers got acute and convalescent COVID-19 samples from the United States, Italy and Spain. The cDNA or gDNA used as material had been derived from T cells, B-cell-depleted T cells, or PBMCs.

In germline, CDR1 is GTSNPN, CDR2 SVGIG (reference sequence). The V and J ends lost 2 bases and 3 bases respectively, with 11 bases between them. The CDR3 is 13 residues long. Concerning this clone itself: Other DNA sequences in this specimen translate into the identical CDR3.

Original data processing: For nucleated cells, counts were estimated from reference gene primer amplification. Sequenced by immunoSEQ multiplex PCR; TCRdb stores in-frame clones only, minus some. D and trimming come from the DNA, and the V and J calls and clone size come from that table. Of about 60,000 clones in the sample, over 80% were seen once. The receptor was derived from a human donor in a cohort sampled during active COVID-19. This chain uses TRBV30 with TRBJ2-7; maybe TRBD2 (6 bases). Material: peripheral blood. In nucleotides, the CDR3 is TGTGCCTGGAGTATTGGGACTGACTACGAGCAGTACTTC. This sequence encodes CAWSIGTDYEQYF.